This TCR beta chain appears in the sequencing data of a study of T cell responses to AZD1222 COVID-19 vaccine. The data were produced by immunoSEQ multiplex PCR, yet TCRdb's version contains in-frame clones alone and is incomplete. This table has over 120,000 clones, around 89% appearing once. Remarks on this clone: What it recognizes is unknown.

Study-level points and caveats: Repertoire sampling occurred only after the peak T cell response. Donor demographics were predominantly white British with a female majority; clonal diversity may be underestimated. Only a handful of AZD1222 recipients, roughly 6 in all, had baseline seropositivity.

Germline V gene lookup returns CDR1 MNHEY and CDR2 SVGAGI. The CDR3 is 15 residues long. V was pared by 2 bases and J by 0 bases, with 10 bases between. The chain employs TRBV6-5 and TRBJ1-2; D unclear. The receptor comes from an adult in good health. Here the sequenced sample was peripheral blood, taken on day 0 of AZD1222 vaccination. CDR3 sequence: CASSYHPTANYGYTF. The CDR3, as DNA: TGTGCCAGCAGTTACCACCCGACGGCTAACTATGGCTACACCTTC.